Described below is a single T cell receptor (delta chain) sequence and its context. Antigen: not known. The protein given by TCRdb reflects a much larger clone and differs at residue 16 from this DNA's translation, likely from a read error; the protein shown is the DNA's translation. The sample originates from a study of γδ T cells in repeated Plasmodium falciparum infection. About the study: Timepoints: baseline, immediately before selected infections, and 21 days after every infection.

Whole-study results and caveats: Over time and infection, Vgamma9/Vdelta2+ repertoires remained highly stable and polyclonal.

Germline CDR1 and CDR2: GEAIGNYY and EKD. CDR3 length: 19 amino acids. TCRdb reanalysed the multiplex PCR reads with CATT. The sample includes 70,000 to 95,000 delta-chain clones, under 1.5% of them seen just once. Flow sorting of PBMC yielded separate Vgamma9/Vdelta2+ and Vdelta2-negative gammadelta T cell populations for bulk repertoire analysis. Sequencing was carried out using gamma-delta T cells from blood. The TCR sequence derives from a pool of human donors (malaria-infected and uninfected, not separated). The V call is TRDV2, the J call TRDJ1; 10 nucleotides match TRDD3. No J gene is reported in TCRdb; it was inferred here by comparing the DNA with germline. The chain's CDR3 is CACDSMPGTGGSNTDELIF. CDR3 in DNA: TGTGCCTGTGACTCAATGCCCGGTACTGGGGGATCCAACACCGATGAACTCATCTTT.